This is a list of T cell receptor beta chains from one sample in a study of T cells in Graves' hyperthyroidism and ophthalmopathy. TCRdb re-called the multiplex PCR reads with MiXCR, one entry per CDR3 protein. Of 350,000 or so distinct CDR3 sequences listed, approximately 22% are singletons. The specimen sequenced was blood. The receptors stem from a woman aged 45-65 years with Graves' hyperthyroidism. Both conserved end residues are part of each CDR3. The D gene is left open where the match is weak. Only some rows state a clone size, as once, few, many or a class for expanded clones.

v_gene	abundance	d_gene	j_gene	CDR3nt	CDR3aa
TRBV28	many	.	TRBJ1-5	TGTGCCAGCAGTCCCGAGCGGGGGAGAAGCAATCAGCCCCAGCATTTT	CASSPERGRSNQPQHF
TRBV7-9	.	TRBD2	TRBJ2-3	TGTGCCAGCACCCTGACTAGCGGGAGACCCACAGATACGCAGTATTTT	CASTLTSGRPTDTQYF
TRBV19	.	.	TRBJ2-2	TGTGCCAGTAGTATACCGCGTCGTCCGAACACCGGGGAGCTGTTTTTT	CASSIPRRPNTGELFF
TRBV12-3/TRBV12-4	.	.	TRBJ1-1	TGTGCCAGCAGTTTAGAGGGGCCCACTGAAGCTTTCTTT	CASSLEGPTEAFF
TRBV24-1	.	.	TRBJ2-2	TGTGCCACCTCCTACAGGGTTTCCGGGGAGCTGTTTTTT	CATSYRVSGELFF
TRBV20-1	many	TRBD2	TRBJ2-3	TGCAGTGTGGGGACGGGACTAGCGTCAGATACGCAGTATTTT	CSVGTGLASDTQYF
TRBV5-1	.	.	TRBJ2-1	TGCGCCAGCAGCTTGGTTGTTCCTGGGTGGGTTGAGCAGTTCTTC	CASSLVVPGWVEQFF
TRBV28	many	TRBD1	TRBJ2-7	TGTGCCAGCAGCACGGGACAGACCTACGAGCAGTACTTC	CASSTGQTYEQYF
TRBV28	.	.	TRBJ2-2	TGTGCCAGCAGTTCCGCGGACCTAAACACCGGGGAGCTGTTTTTT	CASSSADLNTGELFF
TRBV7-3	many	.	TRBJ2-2	TGTGCCAGCAGCAGCATTCCCCGATCGGGACTCCACGCCGGGGAGCTGTTTTTT	CASSSIPRSGLHAGELFF
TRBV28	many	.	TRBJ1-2	TGTGCCAGCAGTTCCCGGAGCTACACCTTC	CASSSRSYTF
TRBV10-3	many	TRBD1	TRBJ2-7	TGTGCCACCTATCAGGGACAGGGCTACGAGCAGTACTTC	CATYQGQGYEQYF
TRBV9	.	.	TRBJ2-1	TGTGCCAGCAGCCCCCGAGGGACTTCCTACAATGAGCAGTTCTTC	CASSPRGTSYNEQFF
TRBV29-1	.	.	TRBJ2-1	TGCAGCGTTGAAGACTCACATTCTTACTACAATGAGCAGTTCTTC	CSVEDSHSYYNEQFF
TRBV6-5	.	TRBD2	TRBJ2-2	TGTGCCAGCAGTTTCGGACTAGCCGGGGAGCTGTTTTTT	CASSFGLAGELFF
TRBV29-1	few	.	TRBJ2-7	TGCAGCGTTGTATGGGGAGGTTACCACTACGAGCAGTACTTC	CSVVWGGYHYEQYF
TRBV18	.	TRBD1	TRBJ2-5	TGTGCCAGCTCACCACCGAGGAGGGACAGGGGGCAAGAGACCCAGTACTTC	CASSPPRRDRGQETQYF
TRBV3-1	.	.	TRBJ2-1	TGTGCCAGCAATGGTTGGGGCTCCAGAGGCCACAATGAGCAGTTCTTC	CASNGWGSRGHNEQFF
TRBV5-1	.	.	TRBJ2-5	TGCGCCAGCAGCCCTAATCCGTTAGAGACCCAGTACTTC	CASSPNPLETQYF
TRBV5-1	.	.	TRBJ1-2	TGCGCCAGCAGAGTGGGGGCCGATGGCTACACCTTC	CASRVGADGYTF
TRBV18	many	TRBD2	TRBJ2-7	TGTGCCAGCTCACCGGGACTAGCGGGAGGGCCAGAAGAGCAGTACTTC	CASSPGLAGGPEEQYF
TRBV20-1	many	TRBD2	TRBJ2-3	TGCAGTGCTAGAAAGCGGGGGGCCTTCACAGATACGCAGTATTTT	CSARKRGAFTDTQYF
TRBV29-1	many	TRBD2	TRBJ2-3	TGCAGCGTTGAAGGCAGCGGGAGTACAGATACGCAGTATTTT	CSVEGSGSTDTQYF
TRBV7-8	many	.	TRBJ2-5	TGTGCCAGCAGCTTAGCTTCTAGCGCCGAGACCCAGTACTTC	CASSLASSAETQYF
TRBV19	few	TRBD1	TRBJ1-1	TGTGCCAGCCGTAGTGCCCCCGGGACAGGGCTCATGAACACTGAAGCTTTCTTT	CASRSAPGTGLMNTEAFF